This T cell receptor beta chain came from a study of cytomegalovirus exposure and HLA in healthy donors. PCR involved 60 Vbeta and 13 Jbeta primers. The method was immunoSEQ multiplex PCR; TCRdb's version includes in-frame clones alone and lacks a portion of them. This repertoire comprises over 25,000 clones; its ten largest clones make up approximately 0.71%. The CDR3 has 18 residues. With 0 bases clipped from V and 6 bases from J, the junction kept 11 bases outside the gene matches. Per the germline V gene, CDR1 is LGHNA and CDR2 is YNFKEQ. Sequences were obtained from PBMCs. The sequence came from a man aged 30-40 years in good health and CMV-seronegative. The V gene is TRBV4-2, the J gene TRBJ1-6, with TRBD1 matching 7 bases. The CDR3 DNA reads TGTGCCAGCAGCCAAGATATGTGGCAGGGGGGAATTAATTCACCCCTCCACTTT. Translating gives CASSQDMWQGGINSPLHF.